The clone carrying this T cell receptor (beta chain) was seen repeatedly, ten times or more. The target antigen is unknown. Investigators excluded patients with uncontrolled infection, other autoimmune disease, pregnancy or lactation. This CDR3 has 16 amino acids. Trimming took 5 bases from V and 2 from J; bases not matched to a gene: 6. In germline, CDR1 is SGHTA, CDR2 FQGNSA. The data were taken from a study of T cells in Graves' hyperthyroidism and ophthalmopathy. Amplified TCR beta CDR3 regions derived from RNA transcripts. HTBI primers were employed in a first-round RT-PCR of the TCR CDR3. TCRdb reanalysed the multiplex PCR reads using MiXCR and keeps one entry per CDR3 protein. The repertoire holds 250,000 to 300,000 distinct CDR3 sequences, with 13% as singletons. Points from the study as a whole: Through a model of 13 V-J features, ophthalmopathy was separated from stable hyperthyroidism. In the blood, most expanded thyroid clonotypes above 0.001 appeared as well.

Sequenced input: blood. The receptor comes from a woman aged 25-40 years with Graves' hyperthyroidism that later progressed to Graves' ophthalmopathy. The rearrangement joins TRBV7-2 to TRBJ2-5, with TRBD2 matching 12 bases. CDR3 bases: TGTGCCAGCAGCAGAGGGACTAGCGGGTATCAAGAGACCCAGTACTTC. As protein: CASSRGTSGYQETQYF.